This T cell receptor (beta chain) comes out of a study of technical replicates of blood from a few donors. This clone appeared a single time. Unmatched junction bases numbered 9, after V lost 0 bases and J lost 1 base. The length of the CDR3 is 20 residues. From germline, CDR1 is SGDLS and CDR2 YYNGEE. Only in-frame clones appear in the TCRdb table, and some are missing; sequencing was by immunoSEQ multiplex PCR. Among around 61,000 clones, more than 95% were seen once, and the ten largest hold approximately 0.18%. The sequence came from a human donor in good health. Input material: T cells isolated from PBMCs. The V and J genes are TRBV9 and TRBJ2-2, with 13 bases aligning to TRBD2. The CDR3 nucleotides read TGTGCCAGCAGCGTAGGGGTCCCGGGACTAGCGGGGCGGAACACCGGGGAGCTGTTTTTT. Protein product: CASSVGVPGLAGRNTGELFF.